This entry concerns a single TCR beta chain. Assay: immunoSEQ multiplex PCR; the TCRdb copy retains only in-frame clones and omits some. Here the sample spans about 120,000 clones, around 86% being singletons. The data belong to a study of control samples from healthy donors and cancer patients. CDR1 is SGHAT, CDR2 FQNNGV, per germline. V dropped 5 bases and J dropped 0; count of bases not matched to a gene: 2. The CDR3 extends over 15 amino acids. The source material was blood. The clonotype originates from a man in his forties or fifties in good health. The chain is built from TRBV11-2 and TRBJ2-1; TRBD2 agrees at 9 bases. The CDR3: CASSLAGSSYNEQFF. As DNA, the CDR3 is TGTGCCAGCAGCCTAGCGGGAAGCTCCTACAATGAGCAGTTCTTC.